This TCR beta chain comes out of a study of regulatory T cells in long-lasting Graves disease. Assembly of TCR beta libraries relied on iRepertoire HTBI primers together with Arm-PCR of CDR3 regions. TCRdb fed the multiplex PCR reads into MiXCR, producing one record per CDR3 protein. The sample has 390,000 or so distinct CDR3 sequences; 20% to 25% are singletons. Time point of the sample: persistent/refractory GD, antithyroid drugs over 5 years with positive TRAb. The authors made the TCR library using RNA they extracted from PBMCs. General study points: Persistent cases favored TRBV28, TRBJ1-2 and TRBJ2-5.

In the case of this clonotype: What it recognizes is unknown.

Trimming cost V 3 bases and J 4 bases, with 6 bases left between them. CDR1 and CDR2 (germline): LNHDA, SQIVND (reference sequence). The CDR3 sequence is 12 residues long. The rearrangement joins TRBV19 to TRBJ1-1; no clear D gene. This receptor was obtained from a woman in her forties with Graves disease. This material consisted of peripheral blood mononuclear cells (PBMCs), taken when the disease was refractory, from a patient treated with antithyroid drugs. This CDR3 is CASSIGVTEAFF. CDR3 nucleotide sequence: TGTGCCAGTAGTATCGGGGTCACTGAAGCTTTCTTT.